This T cell receptor (beta chain) was observed in a study of human T cells and chemical hapten exposure. On this clonotype: What it binds is unknown.

Whole-study findings and limits: TCRs above 1 in 1000 frequency stayed constant with DPC sensitization.

Attachment of unique molecular identifiers to individual cDNA molecules was performed in the library. TCRdb re-derived calls from the RACE reads in MiXCR, one entry per CDR3 protein. The data contain around 75,000 distinct CDR3 sequences, about an eighth of them singletons. The time point was: patch test 1, 2 weeks after DPC sensitization. Noted treatment: therapeutic diphenylcyclopropenone sensitization with weekly scalp DPC. The sequencing here drew on whole blood, taken in connection with sensitization to the hapten diphenylcyclopropenone (DPC). The clonotype was recovered from a woman in her sixties or seventies with alopecia areata. Some clones in this sample may be carry-over from other donors' samples.

The CDR3 nucleotides are TGCGCCAGCAGCTTAATAGGTCCTAGCACAGATACGCAGTATTTT. Protein product: CASSLIGPSTDTQYF. This chain links TRBV5-1 with TRBJ2-3, with D uncertain. The germline V gene encodes CDR1 SGHRS and CDR2 YFSETQ. The germline V and J ends were trimmed by 2 bases and 0 bases, with 10 bases remaining between them. The CDR3 length is 15 residues.